The clone carrying this T cell receptor beta chain has only a few counts. The target antigen is unknown. The data were taken from a study of T-cell memory formation after mild COVID-19. Overall study: Most TCR clusters belonged to a single donor.

Study results and caveats: Pre-infection memory contained some responding clones, which suggested that cross-reactive memory had joined. Contracting clones from day 15 to 85 showed balanced CD4/CD8; later expanders favored CD4+.

After removal of 1 base from V and 8 bases from J, the junction contained 14 bases not matched to a gene. The CDR3 is made up of 16 amino acids. Germline CDR1 reads SQVTM; CDR2 reads ANQGSEA. The TCR alpha and TCR beta cDNA libraries, bearing sample barcodes and UMIs, were generated by 5'RACE using constant-segment primers. TCRdb re-derived calls from the 5' RACE reads in MiXCR, one entry per CDR3 protein. The sample consists of fewer than 150,000 distinct CDR3 sequences, roughly 20% of them appearing once. The chain links TRBV29-1 to TRBJ2-1, with 7 bases fitting TRBD1. The source is a man between 18 and 35 years old who had mild COVID-19 (a few samples of this study predate the infection). Cell type and time point are not known. Sequenced input: PBMCs or a T cell subset sorted from them (not recorded which). CDR3 in amino acids: CSVEAAATGPRDEQFF. CDR3 nucleotides: TGCAGCGTTGAAGCGGCAGCGACAGGGCCCAGGGATGAGCAGTTCTTC.